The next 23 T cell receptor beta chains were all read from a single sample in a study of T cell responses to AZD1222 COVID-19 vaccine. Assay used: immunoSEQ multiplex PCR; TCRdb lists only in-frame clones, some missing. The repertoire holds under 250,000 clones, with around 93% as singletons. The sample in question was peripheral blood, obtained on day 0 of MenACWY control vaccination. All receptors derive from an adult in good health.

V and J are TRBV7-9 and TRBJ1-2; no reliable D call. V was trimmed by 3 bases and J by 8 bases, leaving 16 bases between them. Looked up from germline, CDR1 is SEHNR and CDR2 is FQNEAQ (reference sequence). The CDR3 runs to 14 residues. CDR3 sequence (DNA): TGTGCCAGCAGCTTCTCCTCGATAGGGCACGGCTACACCTTC. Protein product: CASSFSSIGHGYTF. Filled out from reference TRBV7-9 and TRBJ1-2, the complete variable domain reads DTGVSQNPRHKITKRGQNVTFRCDPISEHNRLYWYRQTLGQGPEFLTYFQNEAQLEKSRLLSDRFSAERPKGSFSTLEIQRTEQGDSAMYLCASSFSSIGHGYTFGSGTRLTVV.

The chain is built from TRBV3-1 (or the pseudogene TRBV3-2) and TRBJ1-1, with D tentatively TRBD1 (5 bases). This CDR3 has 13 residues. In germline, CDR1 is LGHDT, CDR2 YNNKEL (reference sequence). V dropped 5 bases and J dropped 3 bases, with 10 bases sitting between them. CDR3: CASSKQVYTEAFF. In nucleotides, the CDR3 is TGTGCCAGCAGCAAACAGGTATACACTGAAGCTTTCTTT.

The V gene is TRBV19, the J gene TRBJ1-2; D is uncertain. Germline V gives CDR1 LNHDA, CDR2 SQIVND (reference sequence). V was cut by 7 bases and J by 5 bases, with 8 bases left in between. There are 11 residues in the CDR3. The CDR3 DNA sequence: TGTGCCAGTACCACAGTGTATGGCTACACCTTC. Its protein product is CASTTVYGYTF.

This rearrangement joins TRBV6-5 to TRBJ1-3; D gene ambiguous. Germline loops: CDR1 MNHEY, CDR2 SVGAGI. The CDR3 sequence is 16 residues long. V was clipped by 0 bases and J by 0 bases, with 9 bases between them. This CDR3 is CASSYSGLSSGNTIYF. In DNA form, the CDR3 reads TGTGCCAGCAGTTACTCGGGTCTAAGCTCTGGAAACACCATATATTTT.

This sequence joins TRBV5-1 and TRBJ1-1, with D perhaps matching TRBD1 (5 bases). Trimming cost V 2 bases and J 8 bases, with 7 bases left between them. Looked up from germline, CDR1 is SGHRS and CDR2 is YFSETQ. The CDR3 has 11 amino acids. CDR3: CASSFGGEAFF. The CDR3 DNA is TGCGCCAGCAGCTTCGGGGGGGAAGCTTTCTTT. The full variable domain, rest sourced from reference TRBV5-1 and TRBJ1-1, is KAGVTQTPRYLIKTRGQQVTLSCSPISGHRSVSWYQQTPGQGLQFLFEYFSETQRNKGNFPGRFSGRQFSNSRSEMNVSTLELGDSALYLCASSFGGEAFFGQGTRLTVV.

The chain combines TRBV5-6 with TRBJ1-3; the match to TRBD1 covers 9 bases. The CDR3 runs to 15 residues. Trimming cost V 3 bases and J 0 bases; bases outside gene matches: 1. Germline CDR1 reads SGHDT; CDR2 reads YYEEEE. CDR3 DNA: TGTGCCAGCAGCTGGGACAGGGTCTCTGGAAACACCATATATTTT. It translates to CASSWDRVSGNTIYF.

As DNA, the CDR3 is TGCAGCGCCGGGACCGCGCTTAACGGAATGGGGGCTTTCTTT. Its protein product is CSAGTALNGMGAFF. The rearrangement links TRBV29-1 to TRBJ1-1, with D perhaps matching TRBD1 (5 bases). This CDR3 comprises 14 residues. Germline values: CDR1 SQVTM, CDR2 ANQGSEA. Trimming shortened V by 7 bases and J by 11 bases, and 26 bases separated the two germline ends.

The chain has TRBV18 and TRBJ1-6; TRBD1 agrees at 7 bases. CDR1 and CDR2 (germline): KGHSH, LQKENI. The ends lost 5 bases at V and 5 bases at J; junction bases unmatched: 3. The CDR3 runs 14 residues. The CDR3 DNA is TGTGCCAGCTCAGGGACAGCGAATAATTCACCCCTCCACTTT. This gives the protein CASSGTANNSPLHF.

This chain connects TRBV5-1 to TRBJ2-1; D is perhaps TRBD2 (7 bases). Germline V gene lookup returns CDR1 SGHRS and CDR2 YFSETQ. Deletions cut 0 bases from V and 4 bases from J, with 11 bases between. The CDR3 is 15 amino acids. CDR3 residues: CASSLEAGAYNEQFF. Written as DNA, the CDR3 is TGCGCCAGCAGCTTGGAGGCGGGGGCGTACAATGAGCAGTTCTTC. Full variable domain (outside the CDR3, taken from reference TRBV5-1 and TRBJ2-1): KAGVTQTPRYLIKTRGQQVTLSCSPISGHRSVSWYQQTPGQGLQFLFEYFSETQRNKGNFPGRFSGRQFSNSRSEMNVSTLELGDSALYLCASSLEAGAYNEQFFGPGTRLTVL.

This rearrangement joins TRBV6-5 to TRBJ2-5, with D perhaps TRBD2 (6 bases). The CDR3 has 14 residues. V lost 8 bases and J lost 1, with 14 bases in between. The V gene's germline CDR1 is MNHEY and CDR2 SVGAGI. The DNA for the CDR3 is TGTGCCAGCCGAGAGTCCGGGGGCCAAGAGACCCAGTACTTC. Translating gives CASRESGGQETQYF.

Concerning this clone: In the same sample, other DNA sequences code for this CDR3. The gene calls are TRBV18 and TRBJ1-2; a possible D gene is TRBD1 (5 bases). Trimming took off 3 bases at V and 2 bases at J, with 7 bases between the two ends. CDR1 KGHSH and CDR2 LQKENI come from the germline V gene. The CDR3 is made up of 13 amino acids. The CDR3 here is CASSPDRNYGYTF. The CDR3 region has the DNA TGTGCCAGCTCACCTGACAGAAACTATGGCTACACCTTC.

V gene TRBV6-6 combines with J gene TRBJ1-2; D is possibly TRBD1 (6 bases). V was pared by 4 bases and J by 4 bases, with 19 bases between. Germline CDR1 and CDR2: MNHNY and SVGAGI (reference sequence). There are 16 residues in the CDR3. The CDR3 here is CASSSARDTLGYGYTF. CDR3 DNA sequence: TGTGCCAGCAGTTCCGCCCGGGACACTTTGGGCTATGGCTACACCTTC.

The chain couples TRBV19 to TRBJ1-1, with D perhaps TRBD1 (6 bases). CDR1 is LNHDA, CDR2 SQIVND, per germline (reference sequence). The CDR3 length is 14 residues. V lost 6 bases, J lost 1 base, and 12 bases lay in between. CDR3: CASSRLDRNTEAFF. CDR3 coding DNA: TGTGCCAGTAGCCGGTTGGACAGGAACACTGAAGCTTTCTTT. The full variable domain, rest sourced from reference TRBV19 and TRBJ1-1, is DGGITQSPKYLFRKEGQNVTLSCEQNLNHDAMYWYRQDPGQGLRLIYYSQIVNDFQKGDIAEGYSVSREKKESFPLTVTSAQKNPTAFYLCASSRLDRNTEAFFGQGTRLTVV.

For the CDR3, the DNA is TGCAGCGTCAGCCCCCGGGACAGTTGGGACGAGCAGTACTTC. Residues: CSVSPRDSWDEQYF. The chain links TRBV29-1 to TRBJ2-7; 7 nucleotides line up with TRBD1. The germline gives CDR1 SQVTM, CDR2 ANQGSEA. The CDR3 covers 14 residues. Losses at the gene ends were 6 bases for V and 5 bases for J; bases not matched to a gene: 13.

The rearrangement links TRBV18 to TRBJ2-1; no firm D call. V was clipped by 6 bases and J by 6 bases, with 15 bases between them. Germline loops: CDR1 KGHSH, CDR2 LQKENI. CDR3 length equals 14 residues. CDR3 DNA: TGTGCCAGCTCCCGATCGACTCCTGTCAATGAGCAGTTCTTC. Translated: CASSRSTPVNEQFF.

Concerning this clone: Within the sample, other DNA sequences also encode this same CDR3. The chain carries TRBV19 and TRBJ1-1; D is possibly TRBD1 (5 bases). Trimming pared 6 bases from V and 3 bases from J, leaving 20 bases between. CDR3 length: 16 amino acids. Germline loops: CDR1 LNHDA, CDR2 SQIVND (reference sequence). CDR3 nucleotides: TGTGCCAGTAGGCTAGGGCCGGGACCGGGGGACACTGAAGCTTTCTTT. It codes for CASRLGPGPGDTEAFF.

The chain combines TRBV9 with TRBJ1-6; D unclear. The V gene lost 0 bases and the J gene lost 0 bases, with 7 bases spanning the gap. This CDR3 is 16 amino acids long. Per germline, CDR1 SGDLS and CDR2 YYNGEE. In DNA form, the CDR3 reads TGTGCCAGCAGCGTAGATCCCAGCTCCTATAATTCACCCCTCCACTTT. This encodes CASSVDPSSYNSPLHF.

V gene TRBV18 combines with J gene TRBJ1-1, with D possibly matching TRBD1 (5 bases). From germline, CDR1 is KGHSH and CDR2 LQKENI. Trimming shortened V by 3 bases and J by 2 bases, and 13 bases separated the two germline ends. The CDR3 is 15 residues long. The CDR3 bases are TGTGCCAGCTCACCGGGGCACAGGCCAAACACTGAAGCTTTCTTT. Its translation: CASSPGHRPNTEAFF.

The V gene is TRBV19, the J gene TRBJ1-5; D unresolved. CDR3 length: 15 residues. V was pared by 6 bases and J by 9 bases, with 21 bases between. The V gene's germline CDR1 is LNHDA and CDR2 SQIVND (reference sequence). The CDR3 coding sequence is TGTGCCAGTAGCAAATCCCCGGCCGGCCTGGGGCCCCAGCATTTT. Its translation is CASSKSPAGLGPQHF.

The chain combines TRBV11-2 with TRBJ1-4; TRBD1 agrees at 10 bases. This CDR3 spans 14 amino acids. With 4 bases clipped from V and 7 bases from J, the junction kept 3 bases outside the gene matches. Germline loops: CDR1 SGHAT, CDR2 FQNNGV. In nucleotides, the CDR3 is TGTGCCAGCAGCTCTAGACAGGGGGCTGAAAAACTGTTTTTT. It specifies CASSSRQGAEKLFF.

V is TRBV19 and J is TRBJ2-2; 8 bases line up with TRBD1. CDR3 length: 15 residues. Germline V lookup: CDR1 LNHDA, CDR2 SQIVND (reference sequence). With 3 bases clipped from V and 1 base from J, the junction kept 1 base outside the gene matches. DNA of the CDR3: TGTGCCAGTAGTATGGGGACAGGGAACACCGGGGAGCTGTTTTTT. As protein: CASSMGTGNTGELFF. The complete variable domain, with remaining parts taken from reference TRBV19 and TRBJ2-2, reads DGGITQSPKYLFRKEGQNVTLSCEQNLNHDAMYWYRQDPGQGLRLIYYSQIVNDFQKGDIAEGYSVSREKKESFPLTVTSAQKNPTAFYLCASSMGTGNTGELFFGEGSRLTVL.

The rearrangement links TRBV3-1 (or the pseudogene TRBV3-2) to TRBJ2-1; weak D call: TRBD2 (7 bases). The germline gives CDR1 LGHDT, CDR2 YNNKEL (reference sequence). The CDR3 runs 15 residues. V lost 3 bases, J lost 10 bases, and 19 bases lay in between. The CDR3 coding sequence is TGTGCCAGCAGCCAGCGGGGGATCTCCACAGGGGAGCAGTTCTTC. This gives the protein CASSQRGISTGEQFF.

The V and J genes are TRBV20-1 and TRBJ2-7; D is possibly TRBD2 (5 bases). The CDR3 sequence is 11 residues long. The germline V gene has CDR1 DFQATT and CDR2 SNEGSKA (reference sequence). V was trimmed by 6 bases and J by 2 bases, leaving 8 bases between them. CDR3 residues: CSALDTYEQYF. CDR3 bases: TGCAGTGCACTAGACACCTACGAGCAGTACTTC.